Listed below are T cell receptor beta chains from one sample, sequenced in a study of naive and memory T cell subsets. TCRdb analysed the UMI-ligation and nested PCR reads with MiXCR anew, one entry per CDR3 protein. Of about 99,000 distinct CDR3 sequences in the sample, 13% to 15% were seen once. The specimen was naive CD8+ T cells from blood. The receptors were gathered from a human donor in good health. CDR3s include the opening cysteine and the closing phenylalanine or tryptophan. Each record gives: V gene, D gene, J gene, clone size, CDR3 DNA, CDR3 protein. A D gene is named only where the DNA matches it firmly. Part of the rows lack a size; the others show once, few, many or a class for expanded clones.

TRBV27	TRBD1	TRBJ1-1	many	TGTGCCAGCAGTTTAGAAGGGACAGGGTATCTTGGCACTGAAGCTTTCTTT	CASSLEGTGYLGTEAFF
TRBV5-8	-	TRBJ2-1	-	TGTGCCAGCAGCTTGGAAAGATACAATGAGCAGTTCTTC	CASSLERYNEQFF
TRBV6-2/TRBV6-3	-	TRBJ1-1	-	TGTGCCAGCAGTTACTCCCCAGTATGGACTGAAGCTTTCTTT	CASSYSPVWTEAFF
TRBV12-3/TRBV12-4	-	TRBJ1-4	many	TGTGCCAGCAGTCCCTCTGGAGACTATAATGAAAAACTGTTTTTT	CASSPSGDYNEKLFF
TRBV29-1	-	TRBJ2-3	many	TGCAGCGTTGAAGATCTGGGGGGCATGGGAGATACGCAGTATTTT	CSVEDLGGMGDTQYF
TRBV5-6	TRBD1	TRBJ2-5	many	TGTGCCAGCAGCCCGGACAGGCTCAATGCTAAAGAGACCCAGTACTTC	CASSPDRLNAKETQYF
TRBV20-1	-	TRBJ2-3	many	TGCAGTGCTAGAGATCCCCAAGATACGCAGTATTTT	CSARDPQDTQYF
TRBV13	-	TRBJ1-1	-	TGTGCCAGCAGCTTAGCTTCGGGTTTTGATGAAGCTTTCTTT	CASSLASGFDEAFF
TRBV24-1	-	TRBJ2-1	few	TGTGCCACCAGTCCCCGGGATCCGTTCGTTGAGCAGTTCTTC	CATSPRDPFVEQFF
TRBV4-1	TRBD2	TRBJ2-1	-	TGCGCCAGCAGCCAAGGCGGGGGGGCATACAATGAGCAGTTCTTC	CASSQGGGAYNEQFF
TRBV27	TRBD2	TRBJ2-7	few	TGTGCCAGCAATCCGGGGGGATTGGCAACCTACGAGCAGTACTTC	CASNPGGLATYEQYF
TRBV27	-	TRBJ2-7	few	TGTGCCAGCAGTTTAGCTAAGGACAGTCCTACCTACGAGCAGTACTTC	CASSLAKDSPTYEQYF
TRBV27	-	TRBJ2-1	-	TGTGCCAGCAGTTTATCTACAGGGAGCAATGAGCAGTTCTTC	CASSLSTGSNEQFF
TRBV20-1	TRBD1	TRBJ2-3	few	TGCAGTGCTACTGGGACAGGGGTTGGAGATACGCAGTATTTT	CSATGTGVGDTQYF
TRBV20-1	TRBD2	TRBJ2-7	many	TGCAGTGCTAGATCGGACGTTCGGGCGGGAGAAGGCCGTGGCGAGCAGTACTTC	CSARSDVRAGEGRGEQYF
TRBV29-1	-	TRBJ2-7	many	TGCAGCGTTGAACAGGGCCGTCGCTACGAGCAGTACTTC	CSVEQGRRYEQYF
TRBV29-1	-	TRBJ2-7	few	TGCAGCGTTGAAGTAGTTGACGAGCAGTACTTC	CSVEVVDEQYF
TRBV5-5	-	TRBJ2-7	few	TGTGCCAGCAGCGATAGGTTGGAGTACGAGCAGTACTTC	CASSDRLEYEQYF
TRBV12-3/TRBV12-4	-	TRBJ2-1	many	TGTGCCAGCAGTCCCAGTACGGACCCCACCTACAATGAGCAGTTCTTC	CASSPSTDPTYNEQFF
TRBV12-3/TRBV12-4	TRBD1	TRBJ2-1	few	TGTGCCAGCAGTTCCACAGGGGTCGAATATAATGAGCAGTTCTTC	CASSSTGVEYNEQFF
TRBV7-9	TRBD1	TRBJ1-1	many	TGTGCCAGCAGCTCCGGACAGGGGAACACTGAAGCTTTCTTT	CASSSGQGNTEAFF
TRBV6-6	-	TRBJ1-1	many	TGTGCCAGCCGAGGGTGGGCGACTGAAGCTTTCTTT	CASRGWATEAFF
TRBV7-9	-	TRBJ1-1	-	TGTGCCAGCAGGGACAGCCCGAACACTGAAGCTTTCTTT	CASRDSPNTEAFF
TRBV2	TRBD1	TRBJ1-1	few	TGTGCCAGCGGGGGACAGGGCGTTTGGACTGAAGCTTTCTTT	CASGGQGVWTEAFF
TRBV10-2	TRBD2	TRBJ2-3	many	TGCGCCAGCAGTGAAGGGGTAGCGGGGAGCACAGATACGCAGTATTTT	CASSEGVAGSTDTQYF
TRBV7-2	-	TRBJ2-1	-	TGTGCCAGCAGCTTGCTGACTGGACCTAGTTTCAATGAGCAGTTCTTC	CASSLLTGPSFNEQFF
TRBV5-1	-	TRBJ2-7	-	TGCGCCAGCAGCCCTGCCCCGGGGCGCGCCCACGAGCAGTACTTC	CASSPAPGRAHEQYF
TRBV7-6	-	TRBJ2-5	-	TGTGCCAGCAGCTCACTTCTGGCGCAAGAGACCCAGTACTTC	CASSSLLAQETQYF
TRBV24-1	-	TRBJ1-1	-	TGTGCCACCAGTAAGGGCAGGGGGAACACTGAAGCTTTCTTT	CATSKGRGNTEAFF
TRBV12-3/TRBV12-4	TRBD1	TRBJ2-5	many	TGTGCCAGCAGTCCCTCAGGGGGCCAAGAGACCCAGTACTTC	CASSPSGGQETQYF
TRBV24-1	-	TRBJ2-3	few	TGTGCCGGTCATACTCGGACTGGACTTCTAGATACGCAGTATTTT	CAGHTRTGLLDTQYF
TRBV11-3	-	TRBJ2-5	-	TGTGCCAGCAGCTTGGGCCCTGGGGAGACCCAGTACTTC	CASSLGPGETQYF
TRBV3-1	-	TRBJ2-7	few	TGTGCCAGCAGCCAAATATGGGGCTACGAGCAGTACTTC	CASSQIWGYEQYF
TRBV20-1	TRBD1	TRBJ1-2	many	TGCAGTGCACAGGGACAGGGTGTAGGTGGCTACACCTTC	CSAQGQGVGGYTF
TRBV4-2	-	TRBJ1-2	-	TGTGCCAGCAGCCCCATAGCAGGGGACCAGGGCTACACCTTC	CASSPIAGDQGYTF
TRBV7-8	-	TRBJ2-5	few	TGTGCCAGCAGCTCACCTTATGGCCTGTACCAAGAGACCCAGTACTTC	CASSSPYGLYQETQYF
TRBV6-2/TRBV6-3	-	TRBJ2-1	-	TGTGCCAGCAGTTGGCCCGGGGAGCAGTTCTTC	CASSWPGEQFF
TRBV12-3/TRBV12-4	-	TRBJ2-7	few	TGTGCCAGCAGGAGAGGGCCCGAGCAGTACTTC	CASRRGPEQYF
TRBV3-1	TRBD1	TRBJ1-1	many	TGTGCCAGCAGCCAAGAATCGAGGACAGGTGAAGCTTTCTTT	CASSQESRTGEAFF
TRBV12-3/TRBV12-4	TRBD2	TRBJ2-7	few	TGTGCCAGCACACCTGACGGGAGGCCATTCGAGCAGTACTTC	CASTPDGRPFEQYF
TRBV7-3	-	TRBJ2-3	-	TGTGCCAGCAGCTCACTAGGGGGAGCAGATACGCAGTATTTT	CASSSLGGADTQYF
TRBV20-1	-	TRBJ2-7	many	TGCAGTGCTAGAGGCCTCAACGCCTACGAGCAGTACTTC	CSARGLNAYEQYF
TRBV27	-	TRBJ1-6	-	TGTGCCAGCAGTTTCCACCTAGGACCTCCGGATAATTCACCCCTCCACTTT	CASSFHLGPPDNSPLHF
TRBV15	-	TRBJ2-4	few	TGTGCCACCAGCAGACAACGGACAGCCAAAAACATTCAGTACTTC	CATSRQRTAKNIQYF
TRBV7-9	-	TRBJ2-7	few	TGTGCCAGCAGCGAAGGGCAGGGTCGCGACGAGCAGTACTTC	CASSEGQGRDEQYF
TRBV13	-	TRBJ2-1	-	TGTGCCAGCAGCTTAGTCTCACGAGGTACAGGGTATTTCTTC	CASSLVSRGTGYFF
TRBV12-3/TRBV12-4	-	TRBJ2-7	few	TGTGCCAGCAGTTTTACCCTTTACGAGCAGTACTTC	CASSFTLYEQYF
TRBV27	-	TRBJ1-2	few	TGTGCCAGCAGTTTAAACGGGGAGGGCTATGGCTACACCTTC	CASSLNGEGYGYTF
TRBV4-3	-	TRBJ2-1	many	TGCGCCAGCAGCCAAGATCGGTGGGATCCTCTAAGAGATGAGCAGTTCTTC	CASSQDRWDPLRDEQFF
TRBV19	-	TRBJ1-2	many	TGTGCCAGTAGTATAACGGCCGGCAACTATGGCTACACCTTC	CASSITAGNYGYTF
TRBV15	-	TRBJ1-1	many	TGTGCCACCAGCAGTGGCAGGGGTGGAGGAACTGAAGCTTTCTTT	CATSSGRGGGTEAFF
TRBV4-3	TRBD2	TRBJ2-1	few	TGCGCCAGCAGCCAAGGGTCTAGCGGTGCCTACAATGAGCAGTTCTTC	CASSQGSSGAYNEQFF
TRBV2	-	TRBJ2-1	few	TGTGCCACCTCCTCGCCGAGCTCCTACAATGAGCAGTTCTTC	CATSSPSSYNEQFF
TRBV21-1	-	TRBJ2-4	-	TGTGCCAGCAAGGGGACGCACGAGGTTCCGTACTTC	CASKGTHEVPYF